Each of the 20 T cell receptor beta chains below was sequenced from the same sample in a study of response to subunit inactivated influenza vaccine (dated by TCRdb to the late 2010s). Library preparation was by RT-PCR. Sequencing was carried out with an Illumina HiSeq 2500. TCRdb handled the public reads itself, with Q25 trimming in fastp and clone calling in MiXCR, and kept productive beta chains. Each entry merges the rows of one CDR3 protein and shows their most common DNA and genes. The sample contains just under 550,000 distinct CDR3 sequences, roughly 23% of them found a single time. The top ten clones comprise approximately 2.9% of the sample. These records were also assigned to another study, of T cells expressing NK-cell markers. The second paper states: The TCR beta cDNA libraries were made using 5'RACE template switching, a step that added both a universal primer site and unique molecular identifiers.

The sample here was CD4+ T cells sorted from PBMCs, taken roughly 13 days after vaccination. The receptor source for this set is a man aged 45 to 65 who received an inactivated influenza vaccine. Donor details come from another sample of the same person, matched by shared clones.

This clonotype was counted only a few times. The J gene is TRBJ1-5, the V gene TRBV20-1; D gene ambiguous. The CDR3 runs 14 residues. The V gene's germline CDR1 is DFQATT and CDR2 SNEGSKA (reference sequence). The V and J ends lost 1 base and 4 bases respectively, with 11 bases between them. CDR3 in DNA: TGCAGTGCTAGAGCGGCGGGCGGGAATCAGCCCCAGCATTTT. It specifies CSARAAGGNQPQHF.

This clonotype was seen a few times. The CDR3 loop is CSARAGGSAGELFF. CDR3 DNA sequence: TGCAGTGCTAGAGCGGGGGGGTCGGCCGGGGAGCTGTTTTTT. The rearrangement joins TRBV20-1 to TRBJ2-2; 8 nucleotides line up with TRBD2. V was pared by 1 base and J by 6 bases, with 4 bases of the junction left unmatched. The length of the CDR3 is 14 residues. Germline lookup yields CDR1 DFQATT and CDR2 SNEGSKA (reference sequence).

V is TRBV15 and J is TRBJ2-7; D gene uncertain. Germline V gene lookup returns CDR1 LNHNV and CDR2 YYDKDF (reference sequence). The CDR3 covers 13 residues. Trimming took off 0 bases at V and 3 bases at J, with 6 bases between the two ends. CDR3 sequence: CATSRDLGYEQYF. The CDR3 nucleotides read TGTGCCACCAGCAGAGATCTTGGCTACGAGCAGTACTTC.

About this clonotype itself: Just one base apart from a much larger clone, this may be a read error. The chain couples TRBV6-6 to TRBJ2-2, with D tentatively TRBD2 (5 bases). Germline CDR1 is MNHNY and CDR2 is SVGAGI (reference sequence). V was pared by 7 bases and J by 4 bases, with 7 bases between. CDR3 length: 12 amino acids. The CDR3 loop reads CASIRGTGELFF. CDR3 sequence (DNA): TGTGCCAGCATTCGGGGCACCGGGGAGCTGTTTTTT.

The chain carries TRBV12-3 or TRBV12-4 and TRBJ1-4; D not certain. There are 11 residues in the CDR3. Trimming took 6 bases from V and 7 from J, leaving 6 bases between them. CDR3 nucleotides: TGTGCCAGCAGGGGGATTGAAAAACTGTTTTTT. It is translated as CASRGIEKLFF.

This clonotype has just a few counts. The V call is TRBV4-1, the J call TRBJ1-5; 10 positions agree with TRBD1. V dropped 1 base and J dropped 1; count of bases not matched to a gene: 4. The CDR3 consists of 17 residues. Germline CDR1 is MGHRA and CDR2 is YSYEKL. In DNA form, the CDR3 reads TGCGCCAGCAGCCAAGTCCCGGACAGGGGGAGCAATCAGCCCCAGCATTTT. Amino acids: CASSQVPDRGSNQPQHF.

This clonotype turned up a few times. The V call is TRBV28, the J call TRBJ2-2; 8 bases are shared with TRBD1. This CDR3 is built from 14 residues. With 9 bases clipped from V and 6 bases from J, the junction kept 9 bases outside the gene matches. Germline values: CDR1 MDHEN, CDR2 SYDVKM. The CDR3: CASKDRAVPGELFF. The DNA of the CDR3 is TGTGCCAGTAAGGACAGGGCGGTCCCCGGGGAGCTGTTTTTT. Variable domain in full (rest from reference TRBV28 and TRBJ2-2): DVKVTQSSRYLVKRTGEKVFLECVQDMDHENMFWYRQDPGLGLRLIYFSYDVKMKEKGDIPEGYSVSREKKERFSLILESASTNQTSMYLCASKDRAVPGELFFGEGSRLTVL.

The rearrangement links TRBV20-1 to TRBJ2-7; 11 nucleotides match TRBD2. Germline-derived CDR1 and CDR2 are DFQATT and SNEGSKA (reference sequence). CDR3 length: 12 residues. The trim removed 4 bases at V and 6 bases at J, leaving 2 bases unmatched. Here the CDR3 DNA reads TGCAGTGCTAAACTAGCGGGAGTCGAGCAGTACTTC. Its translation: CSAKLAGVEQYF.

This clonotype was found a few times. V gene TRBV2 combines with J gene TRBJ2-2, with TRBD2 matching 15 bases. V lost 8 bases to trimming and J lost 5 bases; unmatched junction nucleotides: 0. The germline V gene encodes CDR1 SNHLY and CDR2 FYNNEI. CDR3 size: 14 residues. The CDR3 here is CASGLAGGTGELFF. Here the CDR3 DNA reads TGTGCCAGCGGACTAGCGGGAGGGACCGGGGAGCTGTTTTTT.

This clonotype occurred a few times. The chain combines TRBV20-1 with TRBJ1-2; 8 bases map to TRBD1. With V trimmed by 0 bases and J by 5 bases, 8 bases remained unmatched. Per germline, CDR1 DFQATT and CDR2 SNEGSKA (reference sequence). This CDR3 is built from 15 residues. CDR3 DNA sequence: TGCAGTGCTAGAGAAGGCAGGGGGCGGGGATATGGCTACACCTTC. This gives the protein CSAREGRGRGYGYTF.

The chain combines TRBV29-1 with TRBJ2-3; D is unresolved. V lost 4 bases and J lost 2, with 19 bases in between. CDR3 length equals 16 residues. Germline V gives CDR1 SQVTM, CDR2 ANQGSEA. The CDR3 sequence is CSVVRVGTRNTDTQYF. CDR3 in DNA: TGCAGCGTTGTACGGGTCGGCACGAGGAACACAGATACGCAGTATTTT.

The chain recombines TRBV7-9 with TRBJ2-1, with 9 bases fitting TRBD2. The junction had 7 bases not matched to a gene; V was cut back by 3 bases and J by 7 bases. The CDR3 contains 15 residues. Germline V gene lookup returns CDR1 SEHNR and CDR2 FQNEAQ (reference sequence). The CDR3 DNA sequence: TGTGCCAGCAGCTTTAGCGGGAGATTCTTGAATGAGCAGTTCTTC. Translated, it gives CASSFSGRFLNEQFF.

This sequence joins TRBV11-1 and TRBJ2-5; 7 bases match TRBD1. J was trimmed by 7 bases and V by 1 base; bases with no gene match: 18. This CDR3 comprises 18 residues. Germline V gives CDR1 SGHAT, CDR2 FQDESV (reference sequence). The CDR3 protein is CASSLVFREGGLWATQYF. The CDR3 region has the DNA TGTGCCAGCAGCTTAGTCTTCAGGGAAGGGGGCCTATGGGCGACCCAGTACTTC.

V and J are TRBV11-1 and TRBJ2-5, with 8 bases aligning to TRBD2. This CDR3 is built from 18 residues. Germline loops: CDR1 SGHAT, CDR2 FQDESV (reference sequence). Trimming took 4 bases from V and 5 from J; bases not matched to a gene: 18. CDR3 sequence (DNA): TGTGCCAGCAGCTCACTAGGGCAAAAAGCGGGAGCAGACGAGACCCAGTACTTC. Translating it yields CASSSLGQKAGADETQYF.

CDR3 region: CASSPGEETDTQYF. CDR3 nucleotide sequence: TGCGCCAGCAGCCCGGGAGAGGAGACAGATACGCAGTATTTT. The genes are TRBV5-1 and TRBJ2-3, with D possibly matching TRBD2 (6 bases). This CDR3 has 14 amino acids. The ends were cut back, 4 bases at V and 3 bases at J, with 12 bases in the middle. Per germline, CDR1 SGHRS and CDR2 YFSETQ. The variable domain in full, completed from reference TRBV5-1 and TRBJ2-3, reads KAGVTQTPRYLIKTRGQQVTLSCSPISGHRSVSWYQQTPGQGLQFLFEYFSETQRNKGNFPGRFSGRQFSNSRSEMNVSTLELGDSALYLCASSPGEETDTQYFGPGTRLTVL.

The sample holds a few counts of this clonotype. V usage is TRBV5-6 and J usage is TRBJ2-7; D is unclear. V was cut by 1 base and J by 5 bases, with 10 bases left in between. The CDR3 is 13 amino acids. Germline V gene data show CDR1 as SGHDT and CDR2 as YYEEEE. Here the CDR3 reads CASSLWLMNEQYF. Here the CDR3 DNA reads TGTGCCAGCAGCTTGTGGTTGATGAACGAGCAGTACTTC.

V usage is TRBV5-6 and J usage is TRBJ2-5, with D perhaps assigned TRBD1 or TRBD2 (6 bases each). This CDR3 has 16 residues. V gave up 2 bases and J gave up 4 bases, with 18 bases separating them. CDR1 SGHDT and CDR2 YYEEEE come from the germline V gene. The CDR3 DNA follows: TGTGCCAGCAGCTTAGGGGGATACGAGGGAGGAGAGACCCAGTACTTC. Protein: CASSLGGYEGGETQYF. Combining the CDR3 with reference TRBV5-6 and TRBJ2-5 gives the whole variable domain DAGVTQSPTHLIKTRGQQVTLRCSPKSGHDTVSWYQQALGQGPQFIFQYYEEEERQRGNFPDRFSGHQFPNYSSELNVNALLLGDSALYLCASSLGGYEGGETQYFGPGTRLLVL.

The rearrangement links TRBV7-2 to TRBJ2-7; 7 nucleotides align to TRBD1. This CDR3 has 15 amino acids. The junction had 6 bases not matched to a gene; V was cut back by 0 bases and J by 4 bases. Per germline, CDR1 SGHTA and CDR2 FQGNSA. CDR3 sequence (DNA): TGTGCCAGCAGCTTAGCGACAGGGTTTAGTTACGAGCAGTACTTC. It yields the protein CASSLATGFSYEQYF.

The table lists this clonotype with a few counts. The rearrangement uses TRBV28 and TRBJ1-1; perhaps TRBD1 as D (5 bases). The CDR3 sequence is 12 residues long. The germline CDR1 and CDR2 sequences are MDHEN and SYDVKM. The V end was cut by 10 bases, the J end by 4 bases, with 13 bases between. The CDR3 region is CATESGTTEAFF. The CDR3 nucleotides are TGTGCCACCGAATCCGGGACCACTGAAGCTTTCTTT.

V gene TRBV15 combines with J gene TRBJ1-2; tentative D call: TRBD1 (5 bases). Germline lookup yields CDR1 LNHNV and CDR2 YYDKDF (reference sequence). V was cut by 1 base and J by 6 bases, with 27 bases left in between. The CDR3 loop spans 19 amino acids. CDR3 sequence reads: CATSRGTALGAGHKDGYTF. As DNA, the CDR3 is TGTGCCACCAGCAGAGGCACAGCCCTCGGGGCGGGTCATAAGGATGGCTACACCTTC.